These 18 T cell receptor beta chains share one sample of origin, sequenced in a study of blood T cell repertoires in COVID-19. Only in-frame clones appear in the TCRdb table, and some are missing; sequencing was by immunoSEQ multiplex PCR. The repertoire holds approximately 170,000 clones, with roughly four fifths as singletons. The specimen was PBMCs or T cells enriched from blood (not recorded which). Source of these receptors: a man aged 45-60 years who had recovered from COVID-19.

This chain links TRBV10-1 with TRBJ2-1, with D possibly being TRBD2 (6 bases). The V and J ends lost 4 bases and 0 bases respectively, with 13 bases between them. This CDR3 has 16 amino acids. Germline CDR1 and CDR2: WNHNN and SYGVQD (reference sequence). The CDR3 bases are TGCGCCAGCAGTGGAAGGCGGGATAGCTCCTACAATGAGCAGTTCTTC. Amino acid sequence: CASSGRRDSSYNEQFF.

About this clone: A junction boundary mismatches the germline segment, possibly from a read error. In DNA form, the CDR3 reads TGTGCTAGCAGCTTCGGACTAGGGAAATCGGAGACCCAGTACTTC. Its translation: CASSFGLGKSETQYF. V usage is TRBV7-7 and J usage is TRBJ2-5, with 7 nucleotides matching TRBD2. Per the germline V gene, CDR1 is SSHAT and CDR2 is FNYEAQ (reference sequence). CDR3 length equals 15 residues.

V and J are TRBV5-1 and TRBJ1-1, with 8 bases identical to TRBD1. The V and J ends lost 0 bases and 1 base, in that order; junction bases with no gene match: 8. Germline V gene sequence: CDR1 SGHRS, CDR2 YFSETQ. The CDR3 is 17 residues long. The DNA of the CDR3 is TGCGCCAGCAGCTTGGCGGGGGACAGGTTTAGGAACACTGAAGCTTTCTTT. It translates to CASSLAGDRFRNTEAFF.

The DNA for the CDR3 is TGTGCCAGCAGTCCCAGGGGGTATAATGAAAAACTGTTTTTT. Translation gives CASSPRGYNEKLFF. This chain joins TRBV6-5 and TRBJ1-4, with 7 bases matching TRBD1. Trimming removed 5 bases from V and 4 bases from J; junction bases left unmatched: 4. This CDR3 has 14 amino acids. Germline-derived CDR1 and CDR2 are MNHEY and SVGAGI.

The rearrangement links TRBV24-1 to TRBJ1-5; D is unclear. This CDR3 has 14 amino acids. Trimming took off 4 bases at V and 9 bases at J, with 15 bases between the two ends. Germline values: CDR1 KGHDR, CDR2 SFDVKD. CDR3: CATSDPGSGLPQHF. As DNA, the CDR3 is TGTGCCACCAGTGACCCGGGATCCGGGCTGCCCCAGCATTTT.

In its sample, this clone was seen a few times. The chain uses TRBV30 and TRBJ1-1, with 11 bases aligning to TRBD1. CDR1 and CDR2 from the germline V gene are GTSNPN and SVGIG (reference sequence). The CDR3 sequence is 14 residues long. Trimming removed 2 bases from V and 7 bases from J; junction bases left unmatched: 6. As DNA, the CDR3 is TGTGCCTGGAGTCCCGGACAGGGGGCGAATGAAGCTTTCTTT. Its translation: CAWSPGQGANEAFF. Full variable domain (remainder filled in from reference TRBV30 and TRBJ1-1): SQTIHQWPATLVQPVGSPLSLECTVEGTSNPNLYWYRQAAGRGLQLLFYSVGIGQISSEVPQNLSASRPQDRQFILSSKKLLLSDSGFYLCAWSPGQGANEAFFGQGTRLTVV.

J is TRBJ1-1 and V is TRBV19, with TRBD1 as a possible D gene (5 bases). The germline CDR1 and CDR2 sequences are LNHDA and SQIVND (reference sequence). The CDR3 is 14 residues long. V gave up 2 bases and J gave up 6 bases, with 13 bases separating them. For the CDR3, the DNA is TGTGCCAGTAGTATACTGAATGCGGGGGCTGAAGCTTTCTTT. Translated, it gives CASSILNAGAEAFF. Supplemented by reference TRBV19 and TRBJ1-1, the full variable domain reads DGGITQSPKYLFRKEGQNVTLSCEQNLNHDAMYWYRQDPGQGLRLIYYSQIVNDFQKGDIAEGYSVSREKKESFPLTVTSAQKNPTAFYLCASSILNAGAEAFFGQGTRLTVV.

V and J are TRBV29-1 and TRBJ2-3; possible D gene TRBD2, 6 bases. V was shortened by 8 bases and J by 0 bases, with 15 bases between the two germline ends. The CDR3 consists of 14 residues. CDR1 is SQVTM, CDR2 ANQGSEA, per germline. CDR3 protein: CSLAGQESTDTQYF. In DNA, the CDR3 is TGCAGCCTGGCGGGGCAGGAGAGCACAGATACGCAGTATTTT.

The chain has TRBV7-2 and TRBJ2-5; TRBD2 is a possible D gene (6 bases). The ends were cut back, 0 bases at V and 8 bases at J, with 19 bases in the middle. The CDR3 spans 16 residues. Germline lookup yields CDR1 SGHTA and CDR2 FQGNSA. This chain's CDR3 is CASSLAGGGAPFTQYF. CDR3 sequence (DNA): TGTGCCAGCAGCTTAGCAGGAGGCGGGGCCCCTTTTACCCAGTACTTC.

The chain carries TRBV28 and TRBJ1-1; TRBD1 aligns across 10 bases. Germline values: CDR1 MDHEN, CDR2 SYDVKM. The V and J ends lost 7 bases and 1 base, in that order; junction bases with no gene match: 9. The CDR3 totals 16 residues. CDR3 residues: CASTLDRGRGNTEAFF. As DNA, the CDR3 is TGTGCCAGCACCCTAGACAGGGGGCGAGGGAACACTGAAGCTTTCTTT. The full variable domain, its missing parts supplied by reference TRBV28 and TRBJ1-1, is DVKVTQSSRYLVKRTGEKVFLECVQDMDHENMFWYRQDPGLGLRLIYFSYDVKMKEKGDIPEGYSVSREKKERFSLILESASTNQTSMYLCASTLDRGRGNTEAFFGQGTRLTVV.

The CDR3 region is CASSLGGGSAQPQHF. The CDR3 DNA reads TGTGCCAGCAGCCTCGGGGGGGGCTCCGCTCAGCCCCAGCATTTT. The genes are TRBV5-6 and TRBJ1-5; weak D call: TRBD1 (6 bases). Between the trimmed V and J ends, which lost 4 bases and 6 bases, there was a span of 17 bases. CDR1 SGHDT and CDR2 YYEEEE come from the germline V gene. The CDR3 is made up of 15 amino acids. Full variable domain (rest looked up from reference TRBV5-6 and TRBJ1-5): DAGVTQSPTHLIKTRGQQVTLRCSPKSGHDTVSWYQQALGQGPQFIFQYYEEEERQRGNFPDRFSGHQFPNYSSELNVNALLLGDSALYLCASSLGGGSAQPQHFGDGTRLSIL.

This clone has more than one count but fewer than ten. The rearrangement links TRBV7-3 to TRBJ2-1, with 7 nucleotides matching TRBD2. Trimming removed 5 bases from V and 8 bases from J; junction bases left unmatched: 9. The CDR3 spans 14 residues. The V gene's germline CDR1 is SGHTA and CDR2 FQGTGA. CDR3 residues: CASSPGLVGYEQFF. The CDR3 DNA reads as TGTGCCAGCAGCCCCGGACTAGTTGGCTATGAGCAGTTCTTC. Complete variable domain (other parts from reference TRBV7-3 and TRBJ2-1): GAGVSQTPSNKVTEKGKYVELRCDPISGHTALYWYRQSLGQGPEFLIYFQGTGAADDSGLPNDRFFAVRPEGSVSTLKIQRTERGDSAVYLCASSPGLVGYEQFFGPGTRLTVL.

This rearrangement joins TRBV27 to TRBJ2-3; 10 bases agree with TRBD2. This CDR3 spans 16 amino acids. The ends lost 3 bases at V and 6 bases at J; junction bases unmatched: 9. Germline V lookup: CDR1 MNHEY, CDR2 SMNVEV (reference sequence). This CDR3 reads CASSFQLAGPRDTQYF. The CDR3 DNA follows: TGTGCCAGCAGTTTCCAACTAGCGGGGCCCCGGGATACGCAGTATTTT.

The chain joins TRBV19 to TRBJ1-4; possible D gene TRBD1, 5 bases. CDR3 length: 15 residues. The germline V gene encodes CDR1 LNHDA and CDR2 SQIVND (reference sequence). V shed 7 bases and J shed 2 bases, with 14 bases lying between them. DNA of the CDR3: TGTGCCAGTATGCCCCAGGACAATACTAATGAAAAACTGTTTTTT. It translates to CASMPQDNTNEKLFF.

The count of this clone is one. The chain uses TRBV19 and TRBJ1-5, with a possible D match to TRBD1 (5 bases). This CDR3 is 13 amino acids long. V was shortened by 8 bases and J by 3 bases, with 11 bases between the two germline ends. Germline CDR1 reads LNHDA; CDR2 reads SQIVND (reference sequence). The CDR3 DNA follows: TGTGCCAGTTCAGGGTTACCCAATCAGCCCCAGCATTTT. Translation: CASSGLPNQPQHF.

In this sample, this clone turned up a few times. The chain employs TRBV2 and TRBJ1-4; D is perhaps TRBD1 (5 bases). CDR1 and CDR2 from the germline V gene are SNHLY and FYNNEI. The CDR3 extends over 15 amino acids. Trimming removed 2 bases at V and 7 bases at J, with 14 bases between. In DNA form, the CDR3 reads TGTGCCAGCAGTGAACAGGGACTCCGGAGTGAAAAACTGTTTTTT. This encodes CASSEQGLRSEKLFF.

The CDR3 nucleotides read TGTGCCAGCAGCAAGGACAGGGCAGCCTCCTACGAGCAGTACTTC. This sequence encodes CASSKDRAASYEQYF. V and J are TRBV5-4 and TRBJ2-7; 8 bases match TRBD1. V dropped 4 bases and J dropped 0; count of bases not matched to a gene: 6. This CDR3 is 15 amino acids long. CDR1 and CDR2 from the germline V gene are SGHNT and YYREEE (reference sequence).

The CDR3 sequence: CASSVGGGGAAGELFF. The CDR3 DNA follows: TGTGCCAGCAGCGTAGGGGGCGGGGGGGCGGCCGGGGAGCTGTTTTTT. The V and J genes are TRBV9 and TRBJ2-2; 9 bases agree with TRBD2. The CDR3 runs to 16 residues. Germline V gene lookup returns CDR1 SGDLS and CDR2 YYNGEE. Unmatched junction bases numbered 6, after V lost 0 bases and J lost 6 bases.